These 12 T cell receptor beta chains were all obtained from the same sample, sequenced in a study of Graves' ophthalmopathy and Graves' hyperthyroidism. Amplification of TCR beta CDR3 regions used RNA transcripts. First-round RT-PCR relied on HTBI primers, and a second-round multiplex PCR came next. One entry per CDR3 protein results from TCRdb running MiXCR on the multiplex PCR reads. The table has 620,000 or so distinct CDR3 sequences, around a fifth seen once. The sample was peripheral blood. The receptors here all came from a woman between 18 and 29 years old with stable Graves' hyperthyroidism. Some clones in this sample may be carry-over from other donors' samples.

This clonotype turned up a few times. The gene calls are TRBV6-2 or TRBV6-3 and TRBJ1-5; TRBD1 matches at 8 bases. The CDR3 contains 16 residues. From germline, CDR1 is MNHEY and CDR2 SVGEGT. Germline trimming cut 6 bases from V and 7 bases from J; bases unmatched to any gene: 14. This CDR3 is CASSDTGTGDWQPQHF. The CDR3 DNA is TGTGCCAGCAGCGATACCGGGACAGGTGACTGGCAGCCCCAGCATTTT.

This clonotype was seen many times. V usage is TRBV27 and J usage is TRBJ1-1; D is possibly TRBD1 (5 bases). V was cut by 2 bases and J by 5 bases, with 12 bases left in between. CDR3 length: 14 residues. Germline V gene sequence: CDR1 MNHEY, CDR2 SMNVEV (reference sequence). The CDR3 nucleotides are TGTGCCAGCAGTTTAGGGACCGGTCGGACTGAAGCTTTCTTT. Encoded protein: CASSLGTGRTEAFF.

Only a few counts were recorded for this clonotype. As DNA, the CDR3 is TGTGCCACCAGTGATTTGGACAGCAGGCGCTTGCCCCTCCACTTT. Residues: CATSDLDSRRLPLHF. This chain uses TRBV24-1 with TRBJ1-6; possible D gene TRBD1, 5 bases. CDR1 is KGHDR and CDR2 is SFDVKD in the germline V gene. V dropped 0 bases and J dropped 13 bases, with 15 bases sitting between them. The CDR3 has 15 residues.

At least ten counts were recorded for this clonotype. The V call is TRBV12-3 or TRBV12-4, the J call TRBJ2-2; TRBD1 is a possible D gene (5 bases). The CDR3 sequence is 14 residues long. Trimming shortened V by 3 bases and J by 4 bases, and 9 bases separated the two germline ends. This CDR3 is CASSFQGPTGELFF. Written as DNA, the CDR3 is TGTGCCAGCAGTTTCCAGGGTCCCACCGGGGAGCTGTTTTTT.

The CDR3, as DNA: TGTGCCAGCAGTTTCTGGGCAGGGGCCTTGGAAGCTTTCTTT. Amino acids: CASSFWAGALEAFF. This chain connects TRBV28 to TRBJ1-1; possible D gene TRBD1, 6 bases. Germline CDR1 is MDHEN and CDR2 is SYDVKM. Trimming cost V 3 bases and J 8 bases, with 16 bases left between them. The CDR3 covers 14 residues.

This clonotype appeared many times. This chain joins TRBV19 and TRBJ1-5; TRBD1 aligns across 7 bases. CDR1 LNHDA and CDR2 SQIVND come from the germline V gene (reference sequence). The CDR3 runs to 13 residues. The ends lost 5 bases at V and 6 bases at J; junction bases unmatched: 4. In DNA, the CDR3 is TGTGCCAGTAGTGTACAGGGGTCTCAGCCCCAGCATTTT. Its protein is CASSVQGSQPQHF. The full variable domain, in which reference TRBV19 and TRBJ1-5 provide the parts outside the CDR3, is DGGITQSPKYLFRKEGQNVTLSCEQNLNHDAMYWYRQDPGQGLRLIYYSQIVNDFQKGDIAEGYSVSREKKESFPLTVTSAQKNPTAFYLCASSVQGSQPQHFGDGTRLSIL.

This clonotype was recorded many times. This chain joins TRBV5-1 and TRBJ1-2, with D possibly matching TRBD1 (5 bases). This CDR3 is built from 13 residues. The V end lost 0 bases, the J end lost 8 bases, and 11 bases lay between the germline ends. The germline CDR1 and CDR2 sequences are SGHRS and YFSETQ. The CDR3, as DNA: TGCGCCAGCAGCTTGGATCGGGGGAAAGGCTACACCTTC. Translated: CASSLDRGKGYTF. Combining the CDR3 with reference TRBV5-1 and TRBJ1-2 gives the whole variable domain KAGVTQTPRYLIKTRGQQVTLSCSPISGHRSVSWYQQTPGQGLQFLFEYFSETQRNKGNFPGRFSGRQFSNSRSEMNVSTLELGDSALYLCASSLDRGKGYTFGSGTRLTVV.

In its sample, this clonotype was seen many times. The chain recombines TRBV10-1 with TRBJ1-1, with 8 bases aligning to TRBD1. Trimming took 4 bases from V and 1 from J; bases not matched to a gene: 2. The CDR3 contains 14 residues. In germline, CDR1 is WNHNN, CDR2 SYGVQD (reference sequence). CDR3 region: CASSGTGTNTEAFF. The CDR3 DNA reads as TGCGCCAGCAGTGGGACAGGGACGAACACTGAAGCTTTCTTT.

In this sample, this clonotype turned up many times. The gene calls are TRBV11-3 and TRBJ2-5; 7 bases line up with TRBD1. Germline assignment: CDR1 SGHNT and CDR2 YENEEA. The CDR3 is 14 amino acids. V dropped 5 bases and J dropped 0; count of bases not matched to a gene: 3. This CDR3 reads CASSRGQHQETQYF. Here the CDR3 DNA reads TGTGCCAGCAGCAGGGGACAGCACCAAGAGACCCAGTACTTC.

The J gene is TRBJ2-7, the V gene TRBV28; no clear D. CDR3 length equals 11 residues. V lost 8 bases and J 0 bases, leaving 5 bases between the germline ends. Germline V gene sequence: CDR1 MDHEN, CDR2 SYDVKM. The CDR3: CASESSYEQYF. The CDR3 DNA sequence: TGTGCCAGCGAGAGCTCCTACGAGCAGTACTTC. Full variable domain (remainder filled in from reference TRBV28 and TRBJ2-7): DVKVTQSSRYLVKRTGEKVFLECVQDMDHENMFWYRQDPGLGLRLIYFSYDVKMKEKGDIPEGYSVSREKKERFSLILESASTNQTSMYLCASESSYEQYFGPGTRLTVT.

This clonotype was counted many times. The chain links TRBV12-3 or TRBV12-4 to TRBJ1-2; D remains unclear. V lost 2 bases and J lost 4, with 11 bases in between. CDR3 length: 14 residues. CDR3 bases: TGTGCCAGCAGTTTAAGGGCGGCCCTCTATGGCTACACCTTC. This encodes CASSLRAALYGYTF.

In its sample, this clonotype was seen once. The CDR3 loop is CASTALAGTYEQYF. In DNA form, the CDR3 reads TGTGCCAGCACCGCCCTGGCCGGAACCTACGAGCAGTACTTC. The chain couples TRBV6-1 to TRBJ2-7; D remains ambiguous. Trimming removed 7 bases from V and 2 bases from J, with 15 bases in between. The germline V gene has CDR1 MNHNS and CDR2 SASEGT. The CDR3 consists of 14 residues.